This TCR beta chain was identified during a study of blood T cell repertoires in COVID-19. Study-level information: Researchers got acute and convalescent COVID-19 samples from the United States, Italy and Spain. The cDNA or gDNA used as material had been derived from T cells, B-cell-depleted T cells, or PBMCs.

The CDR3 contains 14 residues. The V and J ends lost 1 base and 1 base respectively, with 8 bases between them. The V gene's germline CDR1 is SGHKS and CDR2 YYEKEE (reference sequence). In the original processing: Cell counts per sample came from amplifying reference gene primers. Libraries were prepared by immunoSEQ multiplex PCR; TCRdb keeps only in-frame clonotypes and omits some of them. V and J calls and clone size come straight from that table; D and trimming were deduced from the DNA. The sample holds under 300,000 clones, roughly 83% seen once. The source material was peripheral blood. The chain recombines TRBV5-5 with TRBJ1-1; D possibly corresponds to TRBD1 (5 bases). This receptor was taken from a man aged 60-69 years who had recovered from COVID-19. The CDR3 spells CASSLSQGNTEAFF. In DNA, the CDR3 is TGTGCCAGCAGCTTGAGTCAGGGGAACACTGAAGCTTTCTTT.